This T cell receptor (beta chain) was obtained from a study of blood T cells in healthy people across ages. Study-wide results and limits: Long-lived donors exceeded aged donors in naive CD4+ cells and diversity.

Through a sample-barcoded 5' primer and a J-beta primer mix, a second PCR was run for 7 to 11 cycles. TCRdb re-analysed the 5' RACE reads in MiXCR, keeping a single row per CDR3 protein. The top ten hold roughly a tenth of the sample, which has some 760,000 distinct CDR3 sequences, 20% to 25% seen once. In the case of this clonotype: Its antigen is currently unknown.

The sample was also reused in another study, on T cells of mothers and their children. That publication notes: For each mother, over 8 million TCR beta CDR3 reads were obtained, and for each child, about 3 million. Slightly higher, non-significant overlap characterized related mother-child pairs relative to unrelated pairs.

Sample: blood. The receptor was isolated from a boy aged 10-17 years in good health.

As DNA, the CDR3 is TGTGCCAGTAGTATAAGTTTAGCCAGTGCTGTGACTAATGAAAAACTGTTTTTT. It yields the protein CASSISLASAVTNEKLFF. The genes are TRBV19 and TRBJ1-4; D gene ambiguous. V gave up 2 bases and J gave up 2 bases, with 18 bases separating them. Germline assignment: CDR1 LNHDA and CDR2 SQIVND (reference sequence). The CDR3 totals 18 residues.